This T cell receptor beta chain was documented in a study of T cells after yellow fever vaccination. About the study: Flow sorting relied on CD3, CD45RA, CCR7 and CD95 to obtain EM, EMRA, CM and Tscm memory subsets. Those fractions that held only low numbers of cells were prepared using the SMART-Seq v4 Ultra Low Input RNA kit. General study findings and limits: Booster sampling recovered most clones from primary vaccination (around 97% CD4, around 90% CD8). The CD4 and CD8 compartments had a small share of their clonotypes in common.

Germline CDR1 reads MRHNA; CDR2 reads SNTAGT. Trimming removed 2 bases from V and 6 bases from J; junction bases left unmatched: 5. The CDR3 is 15 amino acids. From the 5' RACE reads, TCRdb called clonotypes with MiXCR, one entry per CDR3 protein. This repertoire shows around 30,000 distinct CDR3 sequences, 6.6% found once; its top ten account for 20% to 25%. The gene calls are TRBV6-4 and TRBJ2-1; TRBD2 agrees at 9 bases. Sequenced here: PBMCs, either bulk or a sorted T-cell subset (CD4+, CD8+, memory, or dextramer-sorted; not recorded which), sampled on the day of the first yellow fever vaccination. This receptor was taken from a man younger than 30 who received the YFV17D yellow fever vaccine. The CDR3 loop is CASSDAAGGFNEQFF. The CDR3 nucleotides are TGTGCCAGCAGTGACGCAGCGGGGGGCTTCAATGAGCAGTTCTTC.